The entry below gives a single TCR beta chain sequence along with its context. Antigen unknown. Per the germline V gene, CDR1 is SGHRS and CDR2 is YFSETQ. V lost 4 bases, J lost 7 bases, and 14 bases lay in between. The length of the CDR3 is 14 residues. This entry comes from a study of cytomegalovirus exposure and HLA in healthy donors. Study in general: A subsequent analysis stated that the 100 to 150 validation repertoires were run on the same platform as the 650 to 850 first-cohort repertoires.

Whole-study results and caveats: According to the study, 160 or so TCR beta chains were cytomegalovirus-associated.

Donors came from a validation cohort of over a hundred subjects, distinct from the first 666-subject cohort. Data came from immunoSEQ multiplex PCR; TCRdb stores just in-frame clones and leaves some out. The sample has about 140,000 clones; about 83% are singletons. This chain connects TRBV5-1 to TRBJ1-4; the D is unclear. The sequenced sample was PBMCs. The sequence came from a woman in her twenties or thirties in good health and CMV-seronegative. The CDR3 loop reads CASSVMGEGEKLFF. CDR3 in DNA: TGCGCCAGCAGCGTGATGGGAGAGGGTGAAAAACTGTTTTTT.